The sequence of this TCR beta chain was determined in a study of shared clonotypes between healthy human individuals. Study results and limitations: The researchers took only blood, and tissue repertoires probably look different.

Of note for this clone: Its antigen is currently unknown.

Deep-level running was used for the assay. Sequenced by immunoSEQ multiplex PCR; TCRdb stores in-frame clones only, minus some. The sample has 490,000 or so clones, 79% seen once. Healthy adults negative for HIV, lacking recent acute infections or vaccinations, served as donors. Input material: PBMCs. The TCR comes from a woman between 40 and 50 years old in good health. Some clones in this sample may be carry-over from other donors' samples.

The CDR3 region has the DNA TGTGCCAGCAGCTTGGGTTTTACGAACACTGAAGCTTTCTTT. This codes for CASSLGFTNTEAFF. The genes are TRBV7-8 and TRBJ1-1; D unclear. The CDR3 contains 14 residues. V shed 3 bases and J shed 1 base, with 9 bases lying between them. Looked up from germline, CDR1 is SGHVS and CDR2 is FQNEAQ. The complete variable domain, with remaining parts taken from reference TRBV7-8 and TRBJ1-1, reads GAGVSQSPRYKVAKRGQDVALRCDPISGHVSLFWYQQALGQGPEFLTYFQNEAQLDKSGLPSDRFFAERPEGSVSTLKIQRTQQEDSAVYLCASSLGFTNTEAFFGQGTRLTVV.